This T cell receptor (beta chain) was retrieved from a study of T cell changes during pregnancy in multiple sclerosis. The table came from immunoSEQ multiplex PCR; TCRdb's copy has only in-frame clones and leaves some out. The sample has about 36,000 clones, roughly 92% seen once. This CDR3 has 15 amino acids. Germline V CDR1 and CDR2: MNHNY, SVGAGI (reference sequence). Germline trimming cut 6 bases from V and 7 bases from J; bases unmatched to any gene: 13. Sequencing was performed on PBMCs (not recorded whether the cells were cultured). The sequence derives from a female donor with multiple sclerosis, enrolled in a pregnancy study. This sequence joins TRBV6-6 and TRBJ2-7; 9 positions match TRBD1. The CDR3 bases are TGTGCCAGCAGCTGGACAGGGGCTCAGGGGGGTGAGCAGTACTTC. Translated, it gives CASSWTGAQGGEQYF.